These 26 T cell receptor beta chains were sequenced from one sample in a study of T cell repertoires in cytomegalovirus infection. MiXCR, applied by TCRdb to the reads, yields one record per CDR3 protein. The data contain approximately 590,000 distinct CDR3 sequences, 40% of them singletons. Antigen specificity for these receptors is unknown. The source was cultured PBMCs, collected from culture after CMV antigen stimulation. Receptors originate from a human donor in good health (CMV status not recorded). Some clones in this sample may be carry-over from other donors' samples.

This clonotype was picked up a small number of times. This chain joins TRBV7-2 and TRBJ2-1; 11 bases map to TRBD2. Germline-derived CDR1 and CDR2 are SGHTA and FQGNSA. After removal of 5 bases from V and 10 bases from J, the junction contained 16 bases not matched to a gene. The CDR3 loop spans 17 amino acids. The CDR3 loop is CASSDPVAGGWGNEQFF. The CDR3 DNA reads TGTGCCAGCAGCGATCCAGTAGCGGGAGGGTGGGGAAACGAGCAGTTCTTC.

A note on this clonotype: One end of the junction does not line up with germline, which may come from a read error. V gene TRBV15 combines with J gene TRBJ2-1, with D perhaps matching TRBD2 (5 bases). CDR3 length: 10 residues. Germline CDR1 is LNHNV and CDR2 is YYDKDF (reference sequence). The CDR3 sequence is CATSRDGSLF. For the CDR3, the DNA is TGTGCCACCAGCAGAGATGGGAGCCTCTTC.

This clonotype was found a few times. The rearrangement uses TRBV6-1 and TRBJ2-7; 9 nucleotides agree with TRBD2. Germline V gives CDR1 MNHNS, CDR2 SASEGT. V trimming: 11 bases; J trimming: 4 bases; junction bases outside the gene matches: 9. The CDR3 length is 13 residues. The CDR3: CASQLAGGYEQYF. CDR3 DNA: TGTGCCTCTCAACTGGCGGGAGGGTACGAGCAGTACTTC.

The J gene is TRBJ1-4, the V gene TRBV5-1, with D possibly TRBD1 on 6 matching bases. Germline assignment: CDR1 SGHRS and CDR2 YFSETQ. V shed 0 bases and J shed 5 bases, with 8 bases lying between them. CDR3 size: 14 residues. The CDR3 protein is CASSLERGNEKLFF. CDR3 nucleotide sequence: TGCGCCAGCAGCTTGGAAAGGGGGAATGAAAAACTGTTTTTT.

The chain is built from TRBV12-5 and TRBJ1-2, with D perhaps TRBD1 (6 bases). The V end lost 3 bases, the J end lost 7 bases, and 21 bases lay between the germline ends. This CDR3 comprises 16 residues. Germline V gene sequence: CDR1 LGHNT, CDR2 FRNRAP. The CDR3 sequence: CASGFDGGGGEGGYTF. The CDR3 DNA reads as TGTGCTAGTGGTTTCGACGGGGGAGGGGGTGAGGGTGGCTACACCTTC. Combining the CDR3 with reference TRBV12-5 and TRBJ1-2 gives the whole variable domain DARVTQTPRHKVTEMGQEVTMRCQPILGHNTVFWYRQTMMQGLELLAYFRNRAPLDDSGMPKDRFSAEMPDATLATLKIQPSEPRDSAVYFCASGFDGGGGEGGYTFGSGTRLTVV.

CDR3: CASSPDRAPYEQFF. The CDR3 DNA follows: TGTGCCAGCAGCCCGGACAGAGCCCCTTATGAGCAGTTCTTC. This rearrangement joins TRBV7-2 to TRBJ2-1; a weak D match, TRBD1 (6 bases). Between the trimmed V and J ends, which lost 5 bases and 8 bases, there was a span of 16 bases. The CDR3 spans 14 residues. The germline V gene encodes CDR1 SGHTA and CDR2 FQGNSA.

This clonotype has at least ten counts. This rearrangement joins TRBV7-9 to TRBJ2-7; maybe TRBD1 (6 bases). V was shortened by 2 bases and J by 7 bases, with 6 bases between the two germline ends. CDR3 length equals 11 residues. Germline lookup yields CDR1 SEHNR and CDR2 FQNEAQ (reference sequence). DNA of the CDR3: TGTGCCAGCAGCTTAACAGGGGAGCAGTACTTC. This codes for CASSLTGEQYF.

This clonotype was seen a handful of times. The chain joins TRBV5-4 to TRBJ2-3, with D uncertain. Germline V gene sequence: CDR1 SGHNT, CDR2 YYREEE (reference sequence). V was shortened by 4 bases and J by 2 bases, with 14 bases between the two germline ends. The CDR3 has 15 amino acids. Here the CDR3 reads CASSPPEKTTDTQYF. The CDR3 nucleotides read TGTGCCAGCAGCCCCCCCGAGAAAACCACAGATACGCAGTATTTT.

The chain's CDR3 is CASSVGTGWLVASRARRNEQFF. DNA of the CDR3: TGTGCCAGCAGCGTCGGGACAGGGTGGCTAGTGGCGAGCCGAGCCAGACGCAATGAGCAGTTCTTC. The gene calls are TRBV7-8 and TRBJ2-1, with 9 nucleotides matching TRBD1. V was pared by 5 bases and J by 6 bases, with 29 bases of the junction left unmatched. The CDR3 sequence is 22 residues long. Germline-derived CDR1 and CDR2 are SGHVS and FQNEAQ.

This rearrangement joins TRBV7-6 to TRBJ1-4; 8 bases map to TRBD1. Unmatched junction bases numbered 9, after V lost 1 base and J lost 5 bases. The CDR3 consists of 17 residues. Per germline, CDR1 SGHVS and CDR2 FNYEAQ. In DNA, the CDR3 is TGTGCCAGCAGCTTAGTTGGGCAGGGGGCCTCGAATGAAAAACTGTTTTTT. The encoded protein is CASSLVGQGASNEKLFF.

The chain uses TRBV28 and TRBJ2-7; 9 nucleotides line up with TRBD1. J lost 2 bases, V lost 6 bases, and 5 bases had no gene match. The CDR3 covers 14 residues. Germline V gene sequence: CDR1 MDHEN, CDR2 SYDVKM. The CDR3 bases are TGTGCCAGCAGGAGGACAGGGGAGGCCTACGAGCAGTACTTC. This translates into CASRRTGEAYEQYF.

This clonotype was seen only a few times. The chain joins TRBV6-6 to TRBJ2-7, with D hard to call. Trimming stripped 0 bases from V and 7 bases from J, with 13 bases between. Per germline, CDR1 MNHNY and CDR2 SVGAGI (reference sequence). This CDR3 spans 14 amino acids. CDR3 sequence (DNA): TGTGCCAGCAGTTACTCGAGTAGTAGTAGGGAGCAGTACTTC. Amino acids: CASSYSSSSREQYF.

The J gene is TRBJ2-1, the V gene TRBV7-2; tentatively, D is TRBD1 or TRBD2 (5 bases each). The CDR3 loop spans 18 amino acids. Trimming took off 4 bases at V and 4 bases at J, with 23 bases between the two ends. The V gene's germline CDR1 is SGHTA and CDR2 FQGNSA. The CDR3 DNA is TGTGCCAGCAGCTATCCCAAGACGGGGACCCCGCGTTACAATGAGCAGTTCTTC. This gives the protein CASSYPKTGTPRYNEQFF. Supplemented by reference TRBV7-2 and TRBJ2-1, the full variable domain reads GAGVSQSPSNKVTEKGKDVELRCDPISGHTALYWYRQSLGQGLEFLIYFQGNSAPDKSGLPSDRFSAERTGGSVSTLTIQRTQQEDSAVYLCASSYPKTGTPRYNEQFFGPGTRLTVL.

The chain carries TRBV7-2 and TRBJ2-1; D unresolved. V was trimmed by 1 base and J by 4 bases, leaving 11 bases between them. This CDR3 is built from 15 residues. Germline loops: CDR1 SGHTA, CDR2 FQGNSA. CDR3: CASSLGPATYNEQFF. The CDR3 bases are TGTGCCAGCAGCTTAGGTCCCGCAACTTACAATGAGCAGTTCTTC.

This clonotype was detected a few times. The J gene is TRBJ2-3, the V gene TRBV7-2; tentatively, D is TRBD1 (6 bases). V was trimmed by 4 bases and J by 2 bases, leaving 10 bases between them. CDR3 length: 14 residues. CDR1 is SGHTA and CDR2 is FQGNSA in the germline V gene. CDR3 in amino acids: CASSSGTPTDTQYF. Here the CDR3 DNA reads TGTGCCAGCAGCTCCGGGACACCCACAGATACGCAGTATTTT.

This clonotype occurred many times. CDR3 bases: TGTGCCAGCAGCTTCGGCGGAAACTACAATGAGCAGTTCTTC. Amino acids: CASSFGGNYNEQFF. This sequence joins TRBV7-9 and TRBJ2-1; D uncertain. The CDR3 contains 14 residues. Germline V gene lookup returns CDR1 SEHNR and CDR2 FQNEAQ (reference sequence). V dropped 3 bases and J dropped 3 bases, with 9 bases sitting between them.

This chain uses TRBV5-4 with TRBJ2-3; D unresolved. The CDR3 runs to 13 residues. CDR1 SGHNT and CDR2 YYREEE come from the germline V gene (reference sequence). V was pared by 2 bases and J by 3 bases, with 7 bases between. The CDR3 region is CASSFDITDTQYF. The CDR3, as DNA: TGTGCCAGCAGCTTCGACATTACAGATACGCAGTATTTT.

This chain connects TRBV12-3 or TRBV12-4 to TRBJ1-5; D might be TRBD1 (6 bases). There are 14 residues in the CDR3. With 4 bases removed from V and 4 bases from J, the gap between germline ends came to 11 bases. DNA for the CDR3: TGTGCCAGCAGTTCAGGGGCCGGAAATCAGCCCCAGCATTTT. This sequence encodes CASSSGAGNQPQHF.

V usage is TRBV11-2 and J usage is TRBJ2-7, with a tentative D call TRBD2 (6 bases). Germline CDR1 and CDR2: SGHAT and FQNNGV. The V end was cut by 3 bases, the J end by 1 base, with 16 bases between. This CDR3 comprises 16 residues. The CDR3 DNA follows: TGTGCCAGCAGCTTTGGCCGCGGGACGGCTTCCTACGAGCAGTACTTC. Translation gives CASSFGRGTASYEQYF.

The J gene is TRBJ1-1, the V gene TRBV28; a possible D gene is TRBD1 (5 bases). Germline values: CDR1 MDHEN, CDR2 SYDVKM. V shed 8 bases and J shed 2 bases, with 12 bases lying between them. The CDR3 runs to 13 residues. As DNA, the CDR3 is TGTGCCAGCGGGGTTACAGGAAACACTGAAGCTTTCTTT. Its translation: CASGVTGNTEAFF.

V is TRBV24-1 and J is TRBJ2-3; TRBD1 aligns across 9 bases. V was pared by 9 bases and J by 2 bases, with 8 bases of the junction left unmatched. The CDR3 runs to 15 residues. The germline CDR1 and CDR2 sequences are KGHDR and SFDVKD. The CDR3 protein is CATGRQGGPTDTQYF. The CDR3 nucleotides read TGTGCCACCGGAAGACAGGGGGGCCCCACAGATACGCAGTATTTT.

This chain joins TRBV12-3 or TRBV12-4 and TRBJ1-1; tentatively, D is TRBD1 (5 bases). CDR3 length: 14 amino acids. Trimming removed 5 bases from V and 0 bases from J, with 10 bases in between. The CDR3: CASSTGLLNTEAFF. CDR3 coding DNA: TGTGCCAGCAGTACGGGGCTACTGAACACTGAAGCTTTCTTT.

The rearrangement uses TRBV12-5 and TRBJ2-1; D could derive from TRBD1 or TRBD2 (5 bases each). V lost 5 bases, J lost 1 base, and 12 bases lay in between. The CDR3 length is 15 residues. Per germline, CDR1 LGHNT and CDR2 FRNRAP. The CDR3 DNA reads TGTGCTAGTGGTCCAGGGACGGCATCCTACAATGAGCAGTTCTTC. Its translation: CASGPGTASYNEQFF.

This clonotype was counted between two and nine times. The rearrangement links TRBV10-3 to TRBJ2-5; a weak D match, TRBD2 (6 bases). There are 13 residues in the CDR3. Trimming left V 2 bases short and J 5 bases short, with 9 bases between. Germline V gene sequence: CDR1 ENHRY, CDR2 SYGVKD. CDR3 sequence (DNA): TGTGCCATCAGTGAGCACGGGAGTGAGACCCAGTACTTC. Amino acid sequence: CAISEHGSETQYF.

This clonotype has ten or more counts. This chain uses TRBV28 with TRBJ1-5; no clear D. The V and J ends lost 6 bases and 0 bases respectively, with 6 bases between them. The CDR3 has 13 amino acids. The germline V gene has CDR1 MDHEN and CDR2 SYDVKM. CDR3 nucleotide sequence: TGTGCCAGCAGGCTAAATAGCAATCAGCCCCAGCATTTT. Protein sequence: CASRLNSNQPQHF.

This clonotype was counted a few times. The gene calls are TRBV6-6 and TRBJ1-5; D unclear. This CDR3 is 14 amino acids long. Germline CDR1 MNHNY, CDR2 SVGAGI (reference sequence). V was cut by 2 bases and J by 0 bases, with 5 bases left in between. CDR3 region: CASSYGGSNQPQHF. In nucleotides, the CDR3 is TGTGCCAGCAGTTACGGTGGTAGCAATCAGCCCCAGCATTTT.